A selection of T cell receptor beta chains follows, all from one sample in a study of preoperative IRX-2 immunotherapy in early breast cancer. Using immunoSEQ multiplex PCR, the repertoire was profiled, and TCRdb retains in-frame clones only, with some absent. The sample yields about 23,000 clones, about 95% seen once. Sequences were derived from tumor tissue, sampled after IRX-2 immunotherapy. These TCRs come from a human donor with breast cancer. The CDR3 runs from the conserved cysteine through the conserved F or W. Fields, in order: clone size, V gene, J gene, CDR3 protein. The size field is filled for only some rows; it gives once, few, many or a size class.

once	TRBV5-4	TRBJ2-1	CASSLSENQFF
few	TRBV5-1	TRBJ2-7	CASSLGQSYEQYF
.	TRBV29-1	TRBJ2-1	CSVDGGVYNEQFF
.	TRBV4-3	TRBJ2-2	CASSQVLLTGELFF
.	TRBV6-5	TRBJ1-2	CASSYGGGRNYGYTF
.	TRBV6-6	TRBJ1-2	CASAGLLNYGYTF
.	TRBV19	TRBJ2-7	CASRQIGRSSYEQYF
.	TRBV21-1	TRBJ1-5	CASSEKVTTGRGNQPQHF
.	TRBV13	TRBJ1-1	CASSLPPLLNTEAFF
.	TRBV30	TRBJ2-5	CAWSRGSGTQYF
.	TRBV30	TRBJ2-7	CAWSPGGLADEQYF
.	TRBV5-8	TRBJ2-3	CASSRRARGADTQYF
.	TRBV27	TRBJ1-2	CASGQQGQGARGYTF
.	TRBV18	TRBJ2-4	CASSSTEGGINIQYF
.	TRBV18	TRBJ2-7	CASSPGGGGSYEQYF
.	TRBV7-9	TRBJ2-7	CASSLTGQGAGLPTYEQYF
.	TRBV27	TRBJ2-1	CATRPSQKREIGGQFF
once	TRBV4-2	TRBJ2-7	CASSQDLRVQYF
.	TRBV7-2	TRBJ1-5	CASSLDTSSSHQPQHF
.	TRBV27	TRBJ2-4	CASSFKGLAGGPVGIQYF
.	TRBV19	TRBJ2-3	CASKMALGSTDTQYF
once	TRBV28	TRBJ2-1	CASIPLDPGGNEQFF
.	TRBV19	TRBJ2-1	CASSVLAGSYNEQFF
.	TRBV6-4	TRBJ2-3	CASSSSGLGADTQYF
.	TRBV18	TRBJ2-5	CASSPSTGGSLGETQYF
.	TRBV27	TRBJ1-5	CASSQGTGEDQPQHF
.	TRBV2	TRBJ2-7	CASTRLGTYEQYF
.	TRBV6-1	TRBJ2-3	CASSEGGLRTDTQYF
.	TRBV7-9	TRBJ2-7	CASSLESFEQYF
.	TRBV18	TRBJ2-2	CASSPAGELFF
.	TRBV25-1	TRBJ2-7	CASSRGISYEQYF
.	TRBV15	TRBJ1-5	CATSRGDLGQPQHF
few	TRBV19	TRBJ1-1	CASRKTLNTEAFF
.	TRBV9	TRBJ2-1	CASSGNRQGGYNEQFF
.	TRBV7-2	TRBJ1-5	CASSLMKGGNQPQHF